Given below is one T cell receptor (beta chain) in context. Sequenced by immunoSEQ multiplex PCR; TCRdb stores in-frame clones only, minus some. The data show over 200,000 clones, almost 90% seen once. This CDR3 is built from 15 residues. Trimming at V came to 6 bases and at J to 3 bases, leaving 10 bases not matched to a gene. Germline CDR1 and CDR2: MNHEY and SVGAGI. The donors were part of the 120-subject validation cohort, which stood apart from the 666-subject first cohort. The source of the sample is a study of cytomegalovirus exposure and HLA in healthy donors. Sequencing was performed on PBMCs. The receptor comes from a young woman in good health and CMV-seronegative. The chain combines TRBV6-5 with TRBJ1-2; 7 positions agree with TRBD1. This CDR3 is CASRWDSLGHYGYTF. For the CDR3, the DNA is TGTGCCAGCAGATGGGACAGCTTGGGGCACTATGGCTACACCTTC.